The 7 T cell receptor beta chains given below trace back to one sample, sequenced in a study of blood T cell repertoires in COVID-19. TCRdb's copy holds only in-frame clones and misses some; the assay was immunoSEQ multiplex PCR. The sample has some 290,000 clones, about 85% seen once. Sequenced input: peripheral blood. These receptor sequences come from a young man with active or convalescent COVID-19.

The rearrangement uses TRBV30 and TRBJ2-1; 7 bases line up with TRBD2. Germline trimming cut 4 bases from V and 3 bases from J; bases unmatched to any gene: 6. The germline V gene encodes CDR1 GTSNPN and CDR2 SVGIG (reference sequence). CDR3 length: 14 residues. The CDR3 protein is CAWNLAAIYNEQFF. The DNA for the CDR3 is TGTGCCTGGAACCTAGCGGCGATCTACAATGAGCAGTTCTTC.

The chain has TRBV7-3 and TRBJ2-2; D gene uncertain. Germline V lookup: CDR1 SGHTA, CDR2 FQGTGA. The CDR3 is made up of 12 amino acids. The V end was cut by 5 bases, the J end by 6 bases, with 7 bases between. CDR3 sequence (DNA): TGTGCCAGCAGCCTTTCCCCCGGGGAGCTGTTTTTT. It specifies CASSLSPGELFF.

With respect to this clone: The junction differs from germline at one of its ends, possibly a read error. The chain joins TRBV7-7 to TRBJ2-5; 9 bases align to TRBD1. This CDR3 is built from 17 residues. CDR1 is SSHAT and CDR2 is FNYEAQ in the germline V gene (reference sequence). The chain's CDR3 is CASSSSPGTGSTETQYF. The DNA for the CDR3 is TGTGCTAGCAGCTCAAGCCCAGGGACAGGGAGTACGGAGACCCAGTACTTC.

For this clone: Compared with germline, one end of the junction differs, possibly owing to a read error. This CDR3 is also generated by other DNA sequences in the sample. The chain is built from TRBV7-7 and TRBJ2-7, with D tentatively TRBD2 (6 bases). Germline CDR1 and CDR2: SSHAT and FNYEAQ (reference sequence). This CDR3 region has 13 residues. The CDR3 is CASSLDPGGEQYF. In nucleotides, the CDR3 is TGTGCTAGCAGCTTAGATCCCGGGGGCGAGCAGTACTTC. The variable domain in full, completed from reference TRBV7-7 and TRBJ2-7, reads GAGVSQSPRYKVTKRGQDVTLRCDPISSHATLYWYQQALGQGPEFLTYFNYEAQPDKSGLPSDRFSAERPEGSISTLTIQRTEQRDSAMYRCASSLDPGGEQYFGPGTRLTVT.

This chain uses TRBV9 with TRBJ1-1; possibly TRBD1 for D (5 bases). This CDR3 region has 14 residues. Germline CDR1 reads SGDLS; CDR2 reads YYNGEE. Trimming removed 2 bases at V and 6 bases at J, with 14 bases between. The CDR3 reads CASSVQGPGAEAFF. In nucleotides, the CDR3 is TGTGCCAGCAGCGTTCAGGGACCGGGGGCTGAAGCTTTCTTT.

The chain uses TRBV4-1 and TRBJ2-7, with D perhaps matching TRBD2 (5 bases). Germline lookup yields CDR1 MGHRA and CDR2 YSYEKL. V was trimmed by 3 bases and J by 3 bases, leaving 15 bases between them. This CDR3 comprises 15 residues. CDR3 residues: CASSHGGSLLYEQYF. The CDR3 DNA is TGCGCCAGCAGCCACGGAGGCAGCCTCCTCTACGAGCAGTACTTC.

V gene TRBV28 combines with J gene TRBJ1-5; maybe TRBD1 (6 bases). The CDR3 sequence is 16 residues long. The V gene's germline CDR1 is MDHEN and CDR2 SYDVKM. Trimming took 0 bases from V and 3 from J, leaving 12 bases between them. CDR3 sequence reads: CASSLWQGIDNQPQHF. CDR3 coding DNA: TGTGCCAGCAGTTTATGGCAGGGGATCGACAATCAGCCCCAGCATTTT.